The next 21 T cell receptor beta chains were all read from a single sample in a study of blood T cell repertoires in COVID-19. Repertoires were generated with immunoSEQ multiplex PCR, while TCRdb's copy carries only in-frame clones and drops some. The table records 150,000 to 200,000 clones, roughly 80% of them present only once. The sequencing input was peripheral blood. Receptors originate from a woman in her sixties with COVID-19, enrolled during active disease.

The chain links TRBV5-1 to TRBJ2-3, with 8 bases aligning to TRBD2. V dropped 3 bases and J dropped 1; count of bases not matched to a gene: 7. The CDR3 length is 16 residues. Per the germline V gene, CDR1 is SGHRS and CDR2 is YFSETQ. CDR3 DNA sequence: TGCGCCAGCAGCTCGGAAATACTAGCGGGCACAGATACGCAGTATTTT. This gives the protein CASSSEILAGTDTQYF.

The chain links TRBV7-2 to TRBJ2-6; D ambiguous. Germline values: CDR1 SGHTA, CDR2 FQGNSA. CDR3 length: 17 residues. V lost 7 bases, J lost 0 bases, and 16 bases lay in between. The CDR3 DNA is TGTGCCAGCAAGCCACCAGCGCCGAGCTCTGGGGCCAACGTCCTGACTTTC. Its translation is CASKPPAPSSGANVLTF.

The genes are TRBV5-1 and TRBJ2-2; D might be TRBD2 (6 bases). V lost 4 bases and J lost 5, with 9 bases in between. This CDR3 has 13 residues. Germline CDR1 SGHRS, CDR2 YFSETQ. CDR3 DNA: TGCGCCAGCAGCCCAGGGAGGACCGGGGAGCTGTTTTTT. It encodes CASSPGRTGELFF.

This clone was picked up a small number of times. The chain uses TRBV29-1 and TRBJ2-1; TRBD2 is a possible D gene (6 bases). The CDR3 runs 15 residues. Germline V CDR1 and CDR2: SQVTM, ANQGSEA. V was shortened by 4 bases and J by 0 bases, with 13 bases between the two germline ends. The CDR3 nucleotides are TGCAGCGTTGTGGGACTCCCGAGCTCCTACAATGAGCAGTTCTTC. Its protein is CSVVGLPSSYNEQFF.

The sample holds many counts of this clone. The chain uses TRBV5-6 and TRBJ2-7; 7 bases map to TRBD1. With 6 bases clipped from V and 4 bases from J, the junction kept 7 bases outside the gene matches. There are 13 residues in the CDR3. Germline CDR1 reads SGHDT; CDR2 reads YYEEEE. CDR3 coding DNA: TGTGCCAGCACCCCAGGGGGAGCTTACGAGCAGTACTTC. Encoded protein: CASTPGGAYEQYF.

CDR3 coding DNA: TGTGCCAGCAGTCCTACTACTGCGTTAACGGGGCAGTTCTTC. Amino acids: CASSPTTALTGQFF. The J gene is TRBJ2-1, the V gene TRBV7-3, with unresolved D. Germline CDR1 SGHTA, CDR2 FQGTGA. V dropped 6 bases and J dropped 12 bases, with 21 bases sitting between them. The CDR3 spans 14 residues.

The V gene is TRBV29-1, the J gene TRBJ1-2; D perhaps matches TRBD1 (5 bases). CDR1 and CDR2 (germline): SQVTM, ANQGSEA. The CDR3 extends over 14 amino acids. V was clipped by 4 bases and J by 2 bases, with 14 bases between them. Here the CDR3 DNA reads TGCAGCGTTGCCTTTGGGGGGGACAACTATGGCTACACCTTC. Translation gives CSVAFGGDNYGYTF. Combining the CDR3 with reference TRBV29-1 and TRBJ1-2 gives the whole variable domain SAVISQKPSRDICQRGTSLTIQCQVDSQVTMMFWYRQQPGQSLTLIATANQGSEATYESGFVIDKFPISRPNLTFSTLTVSNMSPEDSSIYLCSVAFGGDNYGYTFGSGTRLTVV.

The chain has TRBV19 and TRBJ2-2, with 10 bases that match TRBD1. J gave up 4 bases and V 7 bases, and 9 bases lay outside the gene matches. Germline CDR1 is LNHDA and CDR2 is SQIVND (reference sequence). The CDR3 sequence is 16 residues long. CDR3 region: CASTPGTGAITGELFF. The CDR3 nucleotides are TGTGCCAGTACCCCTGGGACAGGGGCGATCACCGGGGAGCTGTTTTTT. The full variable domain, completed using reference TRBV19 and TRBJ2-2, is DGGITQSPKYLFRKEGQNVTLSCEQNLNHDAMYWYRQDPGQGLRLIYYSQIVNDFQKGDIAEGYSVSREKKESFPLTVTSAQKNPTAFYLCASTPGTGAITGELFFGEGSRLTVL.

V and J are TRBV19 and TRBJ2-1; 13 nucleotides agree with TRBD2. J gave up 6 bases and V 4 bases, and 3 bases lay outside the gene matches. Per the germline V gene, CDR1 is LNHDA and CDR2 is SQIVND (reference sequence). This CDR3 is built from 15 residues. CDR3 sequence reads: CASSTLAGGTNEQFF. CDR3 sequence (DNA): TGTGCCAGTAGTACACTAGCGGGGGGGACCAATGAGCAGTTCTTC.

CDR3 sequence (DNA): TGTGCCAGCAGTGACTCTAAAGGACAGCCCTACGAGCAGTACGTC. Translation gives CASSDSKGQPYEQYV. This chain uses TRBV6-4 with TRBJ2-7, with D maybe TRBD1 (6 bases). V was trimmed by 0 bases and J by 2 bases, leaving 11 bases between them. Germline CDR1 and CDR2: MRHNA and SNTAGT. CDR3 length: 15 residues.

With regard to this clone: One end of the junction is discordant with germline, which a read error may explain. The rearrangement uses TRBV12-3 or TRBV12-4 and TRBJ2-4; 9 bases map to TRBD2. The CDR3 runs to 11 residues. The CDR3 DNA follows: TGTGCCAGCAGTTTGACTAGCGGTCTACACTTC. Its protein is CASSLTSGLHF.

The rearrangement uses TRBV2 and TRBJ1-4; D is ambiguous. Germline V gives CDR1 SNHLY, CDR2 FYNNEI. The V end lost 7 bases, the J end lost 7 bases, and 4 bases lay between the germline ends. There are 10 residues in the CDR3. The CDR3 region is CASKLEKLFF. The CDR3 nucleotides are TGTGCCAGCAAGCTTGAAAAACTGTTTTTT.

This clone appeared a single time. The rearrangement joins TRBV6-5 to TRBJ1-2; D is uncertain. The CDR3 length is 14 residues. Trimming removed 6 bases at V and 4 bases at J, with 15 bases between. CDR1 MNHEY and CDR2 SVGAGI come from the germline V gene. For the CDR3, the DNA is TGTGCCAGCAGCGGAGGGCAGAGCCTCTATGGCTACACCTTC. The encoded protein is CASSGGQSLYGYTF.

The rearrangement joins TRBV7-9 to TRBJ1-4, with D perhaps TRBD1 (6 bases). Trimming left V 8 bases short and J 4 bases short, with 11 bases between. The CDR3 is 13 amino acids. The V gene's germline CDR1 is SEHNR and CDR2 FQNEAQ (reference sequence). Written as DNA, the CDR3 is TGTGCCAGCGGAGGACAGTTTAATGAAAAACTGTTTTTT. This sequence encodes CASGGQFNEKLFF.

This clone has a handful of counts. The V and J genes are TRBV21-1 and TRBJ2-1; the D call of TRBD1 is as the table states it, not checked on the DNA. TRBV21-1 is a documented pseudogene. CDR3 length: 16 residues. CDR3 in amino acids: CASSKGDRALYNEQFF. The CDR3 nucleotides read TGTGCCAGCAGCAAAGGGGACAGGGCGCTCTACAATGAGCAGTTCTTC.

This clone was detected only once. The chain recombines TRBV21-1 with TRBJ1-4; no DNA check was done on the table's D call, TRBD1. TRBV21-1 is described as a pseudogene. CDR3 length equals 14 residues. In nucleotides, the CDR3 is TGTGCCAGCACCAAGACAGCCGTTAATGAAAAACTGTTTTTT. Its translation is CASTKTAVNEKLFF.

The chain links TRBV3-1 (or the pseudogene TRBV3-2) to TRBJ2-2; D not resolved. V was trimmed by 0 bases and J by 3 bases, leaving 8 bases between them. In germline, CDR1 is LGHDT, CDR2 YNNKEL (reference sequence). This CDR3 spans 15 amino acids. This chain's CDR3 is CASSQEGRDTGELFF. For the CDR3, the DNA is TGTGCCAGCAGCCAAGAAGGCCGGGACACCGGGGAGCTGTTTTTT.

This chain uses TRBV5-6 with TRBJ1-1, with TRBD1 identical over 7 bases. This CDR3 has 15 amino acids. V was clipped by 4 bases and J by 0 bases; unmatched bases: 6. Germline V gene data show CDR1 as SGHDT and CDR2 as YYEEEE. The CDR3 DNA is TGTGCCAGCAGCCCCCTGACAGGGATGAACACTGAAGCTTTCTTT. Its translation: CASSPLTGMNTEAFF.

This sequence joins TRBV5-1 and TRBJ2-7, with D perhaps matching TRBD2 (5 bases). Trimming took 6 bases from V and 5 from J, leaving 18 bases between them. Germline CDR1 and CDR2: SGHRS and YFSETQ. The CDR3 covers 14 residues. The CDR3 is CASTRVGGGNEQYF. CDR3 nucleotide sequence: TGCGCCAGCACCCGAGTCGGAGGAGGCAACGAGCAGTACTTC.

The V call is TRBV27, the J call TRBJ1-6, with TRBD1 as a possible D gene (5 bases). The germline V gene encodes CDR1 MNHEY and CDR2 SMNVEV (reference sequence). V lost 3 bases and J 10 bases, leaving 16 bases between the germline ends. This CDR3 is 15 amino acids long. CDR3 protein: CASSFGWRGDSPLHF. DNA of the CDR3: TGTGCCAGCAGTTTCGGTTGGAGGGGAGACTCACCCCTCCACTTT.

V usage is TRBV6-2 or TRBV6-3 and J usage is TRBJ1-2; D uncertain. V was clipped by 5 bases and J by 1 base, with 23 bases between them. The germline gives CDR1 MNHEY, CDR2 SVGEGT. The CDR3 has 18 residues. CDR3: CASSLTAHRGKDNYGYTF. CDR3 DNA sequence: TGTGCCAGCAGTCTTACTGCCCACCGGGGAAAGGATAACTATGGCTACACCTTC.